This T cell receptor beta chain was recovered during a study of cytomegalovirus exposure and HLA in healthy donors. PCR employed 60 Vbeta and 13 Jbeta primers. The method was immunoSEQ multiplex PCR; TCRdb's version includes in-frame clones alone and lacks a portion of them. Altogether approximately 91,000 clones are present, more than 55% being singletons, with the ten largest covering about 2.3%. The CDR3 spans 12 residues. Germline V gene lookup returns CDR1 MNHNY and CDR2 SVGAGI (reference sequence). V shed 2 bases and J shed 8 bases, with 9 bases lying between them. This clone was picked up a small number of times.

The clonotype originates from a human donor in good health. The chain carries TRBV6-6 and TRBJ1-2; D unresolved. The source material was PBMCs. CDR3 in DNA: TGTGCCAGCAGTTACGAGTCCCGGGGCTACACCTTC. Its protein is CASSYESRGYTF.